The T cell receptor beta chain under discussion was sequenced for a study of molecular identifiers for immune sequencing clone quantification. Study summary: Naive CD8 RNA (approximately 20,000 or 100,000 cells) was divided into five aliquots, with four sequenced.

Note on this clonotype: Its cognate antigen is unknown. A much larger clone sits a single nucleotide away, making a read error possible.

Isolation of naive CD8 T cells was achieved by sorting on a CD8+CD4-CCR7+CD45RA+ phenotype. Preparation methods for the bulk TCR libraries were those previously described, with listed TCR primers. TCRdb ran MiXCR on the PCR reads and lists one entry per CDR3 protein. Of 88,000 or so distinct CDR3 sequences listed, around 20% are singletons. Study observations and caveats: Even with 990,000 or so naive cells present, spiked Jurkat TCR RNA from one cell was reportedly detectable.

The clonotype comes from a human donor in good health. Some libraries in this study had Jurkat cell RNA spiked in. Material: naive CD8+ T cells from blood, with Jurkat cell RNA spiked in. Subset: FACS-sorted CD8+CD4-CCR7+CD45RA+ naive T cells.

The CDR3: CASSQGPPGLAGGVDTQYF. The DNA of the CDR3 is TGTGCCAGCAGCCAAGGTCCCCCTGGACTAGCGGGAGGGGTGGATACGCAGTATTTT. The chain links TRBV4-2 to TRBJ2-3; TRBD2 aligns across 15 bases. The germline V gene encodes CDR1 LGHNA and CDR2 YNFKEQ. This CDR3 is 19 amino acids long. With 1 base clipped from V and 6 bases from J, the junction kept 11 bases outside the gene matches.